These T cell receptor beta chains were read from a single sample in a study of cytomegalovirus exposure and HLA in healthy donors. Sequencing was performed with immunoSEQ multiplex PCR; in TCRdb, only in-frame clones are kept and a portion is missing. The data show more than 85,000 clones, roughly 79% seen once. The material sequenced was PBMCs. These receptors originate from a man aged 35 to 55 in good health and CMV-seronegative. The CDR3 runs from the conserved cysteine through the conserved F or W. Fields, in order: CDR3 DNA, CDR3 protein, J gene, CDR3 length, D gene, V gene, clone size. The D gene is left open where the match is weak. Size is stated for part of the rows, as once, few or many counts, or as a class when the clone is expanded.

CDR3nt: TGTGCCAGCAGCGACCCAAGCGGGACAAGCACAGATACGCAGTATTTT
CDR3aa: CASSDPSGTSTDTQYF
j_gene: TRBJ2-3
len: 16
d_gene: -
v_gene: TRBV9
abundance: -

CDR3nt: TGTGCCAGCAGCCTGAACGGGGGATTAGATAGCAATCAGCCCCAGCATTTT
CDR3aa: CASSLNGGLDSNQPQHF
j_gene: TRBJ1-5
len: 17
d_gene: -
v_gene: TRBV7-2
abundance: -

CDR3nt: TGTGCCAGCAGCTTAAGCGTTGGCGAGCAGTACTTC
CDR3aa: CASSLSVGEQYF
j_gene: TRBJ2-7
len: 12
d_gene: -
v_gene: TRBV7-3
abundance: few

CDR3nt: TGTGCCAGCAGCCCTGGGCTAGCGCCCTGGAATGAGCAGTTCTTC
CDR3aa: CASSPGLAPWNEQFF
j_gene: TRBJ2-1
len: 15
d_gene: -
v_gene: TRBV5-6
abundance: few

CDR3nt: TGTGCCAGTAGTACCCTTCCGGGACAGGGGGCGAGGGGCTACACCTTC
CDR3aa: CASSTLPGQGARGYTF
j_gene: TRBJ1-2
len: 16
d_gene: TRBD1
v_gene: TRBV19
abundance: -

CDR3nt: TGTGCCAGCAGCGCCCGACAGGGAGAGAACACTGAAGCTTTCTTT
CDR3aa: CASSARQGENTEAFF
j_gene: TRBJ1-1
len: 15
d_gene: TRBD1
v_gene: TRBV7-9
abundance: -

CDR3nt: TGTGCCAGCAGCAACGGGGCAGGGGTCAACTCTGGAGAGCAGTACTTC
CDR3aa: CASSNGAGVNSGEQYF
j_gene: TRBJ2-7
len: 16
d_gene: -
v_gene: TRBV5-6
abundance: -

CDR3nt: TGTGCCAGCAGAGCGGAGATCGATGCCGGGGAGCTGTTTTTT
CDR3aa: CASRAEIDAGELFF
j_gene: TRBJ2-2
len: 14
d_gene: -
v_gene: TRBV25-1
abundance: -

CDR3nt: TGTGCCAGCAGTCGGCAGGGACAGACAGATACGCAGTATTTT
CDR3aa: CASSRQGQTDTQYF
j_gene: TRBJ2-3
len: 14
d_gene: TRBD1
v_gene: TRBV11-3
abundance: -

CDR3nt: TGTGCCAGCAGTTTATGGGAGGGTGGACAGGGGATGGGAGGTGAGCAGTTCTTC
CDR3aa: CASSLWEGGQGMGGEQFF
j_gene: TRBJ2-1
len: 18
d_gene: TRBD1
v_gene: TRBV28
abundance: -

CDR3nt: TGTGCCAGCAGGAGGGACAGGACATCCTCCTACGAGCAGTACTTC
CDR3aa: CASRRDRTSSYEQYF
j_gene: TRBJ2-7
len: 15
d_gene: TRBD1
v_gene: TRBV5-4
abundance: -

CDR3nt: TGTGCCAGCTCACCACCCACGGTCTATGGCTACACCTTC
CDR3aa: CASSPPTVYGYTF
j_gene: TRBJ1-2
len: 13
d_gene: -
v_gene: TRBV18
abundance: -

CDR3nt: TGTGCCAGCAGCGTAGGAAGGGGCCCCTATAATTCACCCCTCCACTTT
CDR3aa: CASSVGRGPYNSPLHF
j_gene: TRBJ1-6
len: 16
d_gene: -
v_gene: TRBV9
abundance: few

CDR3nt: TGCGCCAGCAGCCCCCGGACTAGCGGTCTCCTGGCAGATACGCAGTATTTT
CDR3aa: CASSPRTSGLLADTQYF
j_gene: TRBJ2-3
len: 17
d_gene: TRBD2
v_gene: TRBV5-1
abundance: -

CDR3nt: TGTGCCACCAGCCGGGTACATGGTAGCAATCAGCCCCAGCATTTT
CDR3aa: CATSRVHGSNQPQHF
j_gene: TRBJ1-5
len: 15
d_gene: -
v_gene: TRBV15
abundance: -

CDR3nt: TGCAGCGTTTCTCCAGGCGACAATCAGCCCCAGCATTTT
CDR3aa: CSVSPGDNQPQHF
j_gene: TRBJ1-5
len: 13
d_gene: -
v_gene: TRBV29-1
abundance: -

CDR3nt: TGTGCCAGCAGCCAGCAAGGACAGGGCGACGAGCAGTACTTC
CDR3aa: CASSQQGQGDEQYF
j_gene: TRBJ2-7
len: 14
d_gene: TRBD1
v_gene: TRBV7-2
abundance: -

CDR3nt: TGTGCCAGCAGCGGTTTGGGGGAGGCCTTCCAAGAGACCCAGTACTTC
CDR3aa: CASSGLGEAFQETQYF
j_gene: TRBJ2-5
len: 16
d_gene: -
v_gene: TRBV9
abundance: -

CDR3nt: TGTTCCAGCAGCCCCCTAGGTGCTCCCCACGAGCAGTACTTC
CDR3aa: CSSSPLGAPHEQYF
j_gene: TRBJ2-7
len: 14
d_gene: -
v_gene: TRBV7-9
abundance: -

CDR3nt: TGTGCCAGCAGCGTCTACAGGGTTGACAATTCACCCCTCCACTTT
CDR3aa: CASSVYRVDNSPLHF
j_gene: TRBJ1-6
len: 15
d_gene: -
v_gene: TRBV7-2
abundance: once

CDR3nt: TGTGCCAGTAGTAAGTGGGGGGAAACTGAAGCTTTCTTT
CDR3aa: CASSKWGETEAFF
j_gene: TRBJ1-1
len: 13
d_gene: -
v_gene: TRBV19
abundance: -

CDR3nt: TGTGCCAGCAGTCCAAGGGGAATGACAGGGTACCTTTGGTACGAGCAGTACTTC
CDR3aa: CASSPRGMTGYLWYEQYF
j_gene: TRBJ2-7
len: 18
d_gene: TRBD1
v_gene: TRBV28
abundance: -

CDR3nt: TGTGCCAGCAGTGATTCAGGGGCGGATAATGAAAAACTGTTTTTT
CDR3aa: CASSDSGADNEKLFF
j_gene: TRBJ1-4
len: 15
d_gene: -
v_gene: TRBV6-1
abundance: -

CDR3nt: TGTGCCAGTAGTCCGGGGACTAGCGGGAGGGCGTATGAGCAGTTCTTC
CDR3aa: CASSPGTSGRAYEQFF
j_gene: TRBJ2-1
len: 16
d_gene: TRBD2
v_gene: TRBV19
abundance: -

CDR3nt: TGTGCCAGCTACCCTCCGGGGAGATCGAACTATGGCTACACCTTC
CDR3aa: CASYPPGRSNYGYTF
j_gene: TRBJ1-2
len: 15
d_gene: -
v_gene: TRBV28
abundance: -

CDR3nt: TGTGCCAGCAGCTTAGGGCCAGGGGCTGAAGCTTTCTTT
CDR3aa: CASSLGPGAEAFF
j_gene: TRBJ1-1
len: 13
d_gene: -
v_gene: TRBV7-9
abundance: -

CDR3nt: TGTGCCAGCAGTTACTCCGGACGGGGGATGAACACTGAAGCTTTCTTT
CDR3aa: CASSYSGRGMNTEAFF
j_gene: TRBJ1-1
len: 16
d_gene: -
v_gene: TRBV6-5
abundance: -

CDR3nt: TGTGCCAGCAGTTCCGGGACAGCCTATGGCTACACCTTC
CDR3aa: CASSSGTAYGYTF
j_gene: TRBJ1-2
len: 13
d_gene: TRBD1
v_gene: TRBV28
abundance: -

CDR3nt: TGTGCCAGCAGTAGCGCCTATGGCTACACCTTC
CDR3aa: CASSSAYGYTF
j_gene: TRBJ1-2
len: 11
d_gene: -
v_gene: TRBV28
abundance: -

CDR3nt: TGCAGCGTTGTTCCGGTTATCGGGTCCGAGCAGTACTTC
CDR3aa: CSVVPVIGSEQYF
j_gene: TRBJ2-7
len: 13
d_gene: -
v_gene: TRBV29-1
abundance: -

CDR3nt: TGTGCCAGCAGTGAGTTTCTAGCGGGAGGGTACAATGAGCAGTTCTTC
CDR3aa: CASSEFLAGGYNEQFF
j_gene: TRBJ2-1
len: 16
d_gene: TRBD2
v_gene: TRBV25-1
abundance: -

CDR3nt: TGCAGCGTTGGGGGGGGCTTCTCCGGCCAAGAGACCCAGTACTTC
CDR3aa: CSVGGGFSGQETQYF
j_gene: TRBJ2-5
len: 15
d_gene: -
v_gene: TRBV29-1
abundance: once

CDR3nt: TGCGCCAGCAGTTCGGGGACTACGCTACAAGAGACCCAGTACTTC
CDR3aa: CASSSGTTLQETQYF
j_gene: TRBJ2-5
len: 15
d_gene: TRBD2
v_gene: TRBV5-1
abundance: -

CDR3nt: TGTGCCAGCAGCTCAGTCACCGGGACAGGGTATCAGCCCCAGCATTTT
CDR3aa: CASSSVTGTGYQPQHF
j_gene: TRBJ1-5
len: 16
d_gene: TRBD1
v_gene: TRBV5-5
abundance: few

CDR3nt: TGTGCCAGCAGCCGCCGGGACAGGGGCTTAGAAAAACTGTTTTTT
CDR3aa: CASSRRDRGLEKLFF
j_gene: TRBJ1-4
len: 15
d_gene: TRBD1
v_gene: TRBV5-8
abundance: -

CDR3nt: TGTGCCAGCAGCTTAACTGGGGGCTACTCCTACGAGCAGTACTTC
CDR3aa: CASSLTGGYSYEQYF
j_gene: TRBJ2-7
len: 15
d_gene: -
v_gene: TRBV7-3
abundance: few

CDR3nt: TGTGCCAGCAGCGTAGGGGCTAGCGGGGTCTACAATGAGCAGTTCTTC
CDR3aa: CASSVGASGVYNEQFF
j_gene: TRBJ2-1
len: 16
d_gene: TRBD2
v_gene: TRBV9
abundance: -

CDR3nt: TGTGCCAGCAGTTATCAGGGGCGTAACTATGGCTACACCTTC
CDR3aa: CASSYQGRNYGYTF
j_gene: TRBJ1-2
len: 14
d_gene: -
v_gene: TRBV6-5
abundance: -

CDR3nt: TGTGCCAGCAGCGTCCGGGGGGGCGTGGATACGCAGTATTTT
CDR3aa: CASSVRGGVDTQYF
j_gene: TRBJ2-3
len: 14
d_gene: TRBD2
v_gene: TRBV9
abundance: once

CDR3nt: TGTGCCAGCAGTTTCGGGGGGGCTAGCACAGATACGCAGTATTTT
CDR3aa: CASSFGGASTDTQYF
j_gene: TRBJ2-3
len: 15
d_gene: TRBD2
v_gene: TRBV28
abundance: -

CDR3nt: TGTGCCAGCAGCACCCAGGACAGCCGCTCTGGAAACACCATATATTTT
CDR3aa: CASSTQDSRSGNTIYF
j_gene: TRBJ1-3
len: 16
d_gene: -
v_gene: TRBV9
abundance: few

CDR3nt: TGTGCCAGCCTCTTCGATCGGGACTATGGCTACACCTTC
CDR3aa: CASLFDRDYGYTF
j_gene: TRBJ1-2
len: 13
d_gene: -
v_gene: TRBV18
abundance: -

CDR3nt: TGTGCCAGCAGCTTAGATAGGACTAGCTTGAACATTCAGTACTTC
CDR3aa: CASSLDRTSLNIQYF
j_gene: TRBJ2-4
len: 15
d_gene: TRBD2
v_gene: TRBV11-2
abundance: -

CDR3nt: TGTGCCAGCTCAAAGGACAGCTACGAGCAGTACTTC
CDR3aa: CASSKDSYEQYF
j_gene: TRBJ2-7
len: 12
d_gene: -
v_gene: TRBV18
abundance: -

CDR3nt: TGTGCCTACCCACTGGCCGGGGAGCTGTTTTTT
CDR3aa: CAYPLAGELFF
j_gene: TRBJ2-2
len: 11
d_gene: -
v_gene: TRBV30
abundance: -

CDR3nt: TGTGCCAGTAGTATCTTAAGTGGAGGGTACAGCCTCTCTGGGGCCAACGTCCTGACTTTC
CDR3aa: CASSILSGGYSLSGANVLTF
j_gene: TRBJ2-6
len: 20
d_gene: -
v_gene: TRBV19
abundance: -

CDR3nt: TGTGCCAGCAGCTTAAGGGGGGGGGACATTCAGTACTTC
CDR3aa: CASSLRGGDIQYF
j_gene: TRBJ2-4
len: 13
d_gene: -
v_gene: TRBV7-2
abundance: few

CDR3nt: TGTGCCAGCAGCTTCGCTAGCTTGGACGAGCAGTACTTC
CDR3aa: CASSFASLDEQYF
j_gene: TRBJ2-7
len: 13
d_gene: -
v_gene: TRBV13
abundance: -

CDR3nt: TGTGCCTGGAGTCTAAACGTGAACACTGAAGCTTTCTTT
CDR3aa: CAWSLNVNTEAFF
j_gene: TRBJ1-1
len: 13
d_gene: -
v_gene: TRBV30
abundance: -